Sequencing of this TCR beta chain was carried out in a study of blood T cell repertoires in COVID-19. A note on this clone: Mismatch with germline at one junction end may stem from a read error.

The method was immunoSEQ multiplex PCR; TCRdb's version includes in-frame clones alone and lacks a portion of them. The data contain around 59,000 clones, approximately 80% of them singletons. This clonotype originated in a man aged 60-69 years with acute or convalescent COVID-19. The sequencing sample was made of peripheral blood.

This CDR3 reads CASSQGGREYGQYF. As DNA, the CDR3 is TGTGCCAGCAGCCAGGGGGGGAGGGAGTACGGGCAGTACTTC. The V call is TRBV3-1 (or the pseudogene TRBV3-2), the J call TRBJ2-7; 7 bases line up with TRBD2. Germline V CDR1 and CDR2: LGHDT, YNNKEL (reference sequence). The CDR3 length is 14 residues.